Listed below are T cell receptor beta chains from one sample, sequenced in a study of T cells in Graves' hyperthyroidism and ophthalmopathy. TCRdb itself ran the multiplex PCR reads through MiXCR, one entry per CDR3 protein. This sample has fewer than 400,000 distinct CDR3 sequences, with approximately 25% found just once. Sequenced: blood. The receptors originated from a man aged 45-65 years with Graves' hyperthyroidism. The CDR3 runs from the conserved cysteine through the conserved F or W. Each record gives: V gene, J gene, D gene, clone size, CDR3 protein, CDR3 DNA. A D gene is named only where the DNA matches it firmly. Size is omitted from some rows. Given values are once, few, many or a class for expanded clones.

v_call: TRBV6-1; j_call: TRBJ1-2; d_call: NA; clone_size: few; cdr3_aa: CASQGGQEQGYTF; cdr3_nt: TGTGCCTCCCAGGGCGGGCAGGAGCAAGGCTACACCTTC
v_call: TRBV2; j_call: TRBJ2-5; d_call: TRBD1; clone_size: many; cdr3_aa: CASRRQGSQETQYF; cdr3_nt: TGTGCCAGCAGACGACAGGGGTCCCAAGAGACCCAGTACTTC
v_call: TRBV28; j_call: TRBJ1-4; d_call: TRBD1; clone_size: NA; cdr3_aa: CASMTGSNEKLFF; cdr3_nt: TGTGCCAGCATGACAGGGTCGAATGAAAAACTGTTTTTT
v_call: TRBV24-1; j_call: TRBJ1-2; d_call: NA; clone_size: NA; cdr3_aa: CATSDLLGGYTF; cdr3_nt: TGTGCCACCAGTGATTTGTTAGGTGGCTACACCTTC
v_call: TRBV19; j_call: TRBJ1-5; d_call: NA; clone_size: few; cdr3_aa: CASSRLKQPQHF; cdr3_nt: TGTGCCAGTAGCCGCTTGAAACAGCCCCAGCATTTT
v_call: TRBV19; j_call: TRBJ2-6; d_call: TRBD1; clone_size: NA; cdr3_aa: CASSVTGGGGANVLTF; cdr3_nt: TGTGCCAGTAGTGTCACAGGGGGCGGAGGGGCCAACGTCCTGACTTTC
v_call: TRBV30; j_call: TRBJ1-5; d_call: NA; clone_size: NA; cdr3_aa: CAWTEAGSNQPQHF; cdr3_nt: TGTGCCTGGACAGAGGCAGGTAGCAATCAGCCCCAGCATTTT
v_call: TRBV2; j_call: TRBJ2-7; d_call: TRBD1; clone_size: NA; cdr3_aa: CASSQPGQGYEQYF; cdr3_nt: TGTGCCAGCAGTCAACCGGGACAGGGTTACGAGCAGTACTTC
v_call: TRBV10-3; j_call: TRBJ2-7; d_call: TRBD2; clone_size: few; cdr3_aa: CAINKAGGTSEQYF; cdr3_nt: TGTGCCATCAACAAAGCGGGAGGGACTTCCGAGCAGTACTTC
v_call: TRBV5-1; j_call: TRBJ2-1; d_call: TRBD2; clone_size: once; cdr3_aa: CASSSGLAGGAEQFF; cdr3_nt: TGCGCCAGCAGCTCTGGACTAGCGGGAGGGGCTGAGCAGTTCTTC
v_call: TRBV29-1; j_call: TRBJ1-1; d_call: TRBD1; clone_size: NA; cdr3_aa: CSVEKRGQGTEAFF; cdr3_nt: TGCAGCGTTGAAAAACGGGGACAGGGTACTGAAGCTTTCTTT
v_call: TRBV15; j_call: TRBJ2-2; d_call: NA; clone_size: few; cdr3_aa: CATRRTGELFF; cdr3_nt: TGTGCCACCAGGAGGACCGGGGAGCTGTTTTTT
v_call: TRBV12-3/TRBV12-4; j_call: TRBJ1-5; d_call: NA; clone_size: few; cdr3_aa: CASSLGREGQPQHF; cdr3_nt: TGTGCCAGCAGTTTAGGCAGGGAGGGCCAGCCCCAGCATTTT
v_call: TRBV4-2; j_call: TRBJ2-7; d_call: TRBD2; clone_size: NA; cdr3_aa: CASSQDMGLEGYEQYF; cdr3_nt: TGTGCCAGCAGCCAAGATATGGGACTAGAGGGCTACGAGCAGTACTTC
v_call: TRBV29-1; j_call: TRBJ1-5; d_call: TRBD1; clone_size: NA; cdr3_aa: CSVADRASNQPQHF; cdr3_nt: TGCAGCGTCGCGGACAGGGCGAGCAATCAGCCCCAGCATTTT
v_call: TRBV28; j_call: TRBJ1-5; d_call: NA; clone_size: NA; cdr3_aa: CASSLSSSSNQPQHF; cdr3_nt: TGTGCCAGCAGTTTGTCTTCTTCTAGCAATCAGCCCCAGCATTTT
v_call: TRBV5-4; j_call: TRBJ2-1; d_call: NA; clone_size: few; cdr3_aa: CASSFGRTDAQFF; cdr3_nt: TGTGCCAGCAGCTTCGGTAGAACCGACGCGCAGTTCTTC
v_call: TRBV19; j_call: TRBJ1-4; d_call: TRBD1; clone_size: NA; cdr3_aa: CASSVRDSQKLFF; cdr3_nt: TGTGCCAGTAGTGTCCGGGACAGCCAGAAACTGTTTTTT
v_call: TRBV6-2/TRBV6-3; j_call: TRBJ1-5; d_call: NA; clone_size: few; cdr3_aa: CASVGYSNQPQHF; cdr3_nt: TGTGCCAGCGTGGGGTATAGCAATCAGCCCCAGCATTTT
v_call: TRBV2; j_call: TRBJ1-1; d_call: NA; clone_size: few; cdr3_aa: CASVRARAEAFF; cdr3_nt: TGTGCCAGCGTGAGGGCGAGGGCTGAAGCTTTCTTT
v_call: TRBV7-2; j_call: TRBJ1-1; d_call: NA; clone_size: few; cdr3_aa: CASSLSMTGTEAFF; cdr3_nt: TGTGCCAGCAGCCTATCTATGACCGGAACTGAAGCTTTCTTT
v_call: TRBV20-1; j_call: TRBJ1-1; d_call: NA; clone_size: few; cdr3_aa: CSAREGPYMNTEAFF; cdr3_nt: TGCAGTGCTAGGGAAGGGCCATATATGAACACTGAAGCTTTCTTT
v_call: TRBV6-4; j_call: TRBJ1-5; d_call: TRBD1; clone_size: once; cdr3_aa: CASRDNRGRGNQPQHF; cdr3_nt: TGTGCCAGCAGGGATAACAGGGGGCGAGGCAATCAGCCCCAGCATTTT
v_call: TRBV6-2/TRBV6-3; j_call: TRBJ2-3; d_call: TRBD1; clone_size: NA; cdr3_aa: CASSAGQGREDTQYF; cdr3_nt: TGTGCCAGCAGCGCGGGACAGGGGAGGGAAGATACGCAGTATTTT
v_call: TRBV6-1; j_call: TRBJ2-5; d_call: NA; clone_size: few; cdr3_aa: CASSYHRLLKTQYF; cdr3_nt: TGTGCCAGCAGCTACCACAGGTTGCTAAAGACCCAGTACTTC
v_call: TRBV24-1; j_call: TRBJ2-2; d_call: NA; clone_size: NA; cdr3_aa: CATRKANTGELFF; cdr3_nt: TGTGCCACTAGGAAAGCGAACACCGGGGAGCTGTTTTTT
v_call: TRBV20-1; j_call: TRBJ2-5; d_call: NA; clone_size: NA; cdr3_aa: CSGSTPETQYF; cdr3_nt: TGCAGTGGCTCTACCCCAGAGACCCAGTACTTC
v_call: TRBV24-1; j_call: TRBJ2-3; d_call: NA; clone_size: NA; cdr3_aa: CATSHVGAGSTQYF; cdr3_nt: TGTGCCACCAGTCATGTGGGGGCGGGGAGCACGCAGTATTTT
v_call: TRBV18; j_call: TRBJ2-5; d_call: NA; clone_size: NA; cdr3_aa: CASSPVKRTQYF; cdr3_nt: TGTGCCAGCTCACCGGTGAAAAGGACCCAGTACTTC
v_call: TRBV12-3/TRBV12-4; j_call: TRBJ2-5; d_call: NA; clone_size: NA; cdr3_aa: CASTPRGYQETQYF; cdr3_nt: TGTGCCAGCACCCCCAGGGGTTACCAAGAGACCCAGTACTTC
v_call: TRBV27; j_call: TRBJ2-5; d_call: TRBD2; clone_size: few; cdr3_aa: CASRPSTSGRLQYF; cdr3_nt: TGTGCCAGCAGGCCCTCGACTAGCGGCCGCCTCCAGTACTTC
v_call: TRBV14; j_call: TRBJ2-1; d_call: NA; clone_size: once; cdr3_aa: CASSQDPPGEQFF; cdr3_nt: TGTGCCAGCAGCCAAGATCCCCCGGGTGAGCAGTTCTTC
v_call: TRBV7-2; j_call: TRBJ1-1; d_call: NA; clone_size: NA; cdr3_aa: CASRWVSDAFF; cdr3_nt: TGTGCAAGTAGGTGGGTCTCCGATGCTTTCTTT
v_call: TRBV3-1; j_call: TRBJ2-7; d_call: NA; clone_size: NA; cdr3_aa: CASGHSYGYEQYF; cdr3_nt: TGTGCCAGCGGCCACAGTTACGGATACGAGCAGTACTTC
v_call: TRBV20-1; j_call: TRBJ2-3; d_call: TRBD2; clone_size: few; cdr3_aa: CSARATGLAGTDTQYF; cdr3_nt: TGCAGTGCTAGAGCCACCGGACTAGCGGGAACAGATACGCAGTATTTT
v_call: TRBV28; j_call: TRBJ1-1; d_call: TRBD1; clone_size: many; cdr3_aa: CASSLETGTEAFF; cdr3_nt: TGTGCCAGCAGTTTGGAGACAGGGACGGAAGCTTTCTTT
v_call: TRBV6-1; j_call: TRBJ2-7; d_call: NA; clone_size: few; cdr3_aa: CASSESDGYEQYF; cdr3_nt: TGTGCCAGCAGTGAATCGGACGGCTACGAGCAGTACTTC
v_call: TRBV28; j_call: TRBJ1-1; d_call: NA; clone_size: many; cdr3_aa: CASSLGPHTEAFF; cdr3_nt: TGTGCCAGCAGTTTGGGACCCCACACTGAAGCTTTCTTT
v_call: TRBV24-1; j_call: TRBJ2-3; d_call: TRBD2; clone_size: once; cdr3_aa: CATSEASGADTQYF; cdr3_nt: TGTGCCACCAGTGAGGCTAGCGGTGCAGATACGCAGTATTTT
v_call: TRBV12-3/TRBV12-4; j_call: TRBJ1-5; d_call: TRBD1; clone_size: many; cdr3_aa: CASSPQGGGGNQPQHF; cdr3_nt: TGTGCCAGCAGCCCCCAGGGGGGGGGAGGCAATCAGCCCCAGCATTTT
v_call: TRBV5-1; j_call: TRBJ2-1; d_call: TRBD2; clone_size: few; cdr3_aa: CASSLFRTSGWNEQFF; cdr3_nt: TGCGCCAGCAGCTTGTTCCGGACTAGCGGCTGGAATGAGCAGTTCTTC
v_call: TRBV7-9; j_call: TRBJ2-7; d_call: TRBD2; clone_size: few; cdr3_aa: CASSLELSGSAYEQYF; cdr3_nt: TGTGCCAGCAGCTTAGAATTGAGCGGGAGTGCGTACGAGCAGTACTTC
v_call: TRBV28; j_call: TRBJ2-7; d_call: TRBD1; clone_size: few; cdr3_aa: CASTGTGDTYEQYF; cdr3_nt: TGTGCCAGCACCGGGACAGGGGATACGTACGAGCAGTACTTC
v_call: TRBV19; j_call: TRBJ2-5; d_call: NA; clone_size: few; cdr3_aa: CASSKGLGQETQYF; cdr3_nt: TGTGCCAGTAGTAAGGGACTGGGACAGGAGACCCAGTACTTC
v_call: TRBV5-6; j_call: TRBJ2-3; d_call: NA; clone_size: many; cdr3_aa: CASSLKGTQYF; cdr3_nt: TGTGCCAGCAGCCTTAAGGGTACGCAGTATTTT
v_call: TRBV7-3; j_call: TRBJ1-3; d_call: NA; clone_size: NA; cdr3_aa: CASSLAGTAGNTIYF; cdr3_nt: TGTGCCAGCAGCCTCGCCGGGACGGCAGGAAACACCATATATTTT
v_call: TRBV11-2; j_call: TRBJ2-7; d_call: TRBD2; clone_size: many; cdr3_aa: CASSLAGGVISSYEQYF; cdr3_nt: TGTGCCAGCAGCTTAGCGGGAGGGGTAATTAGCTCCTACGAGCAGTACTTC
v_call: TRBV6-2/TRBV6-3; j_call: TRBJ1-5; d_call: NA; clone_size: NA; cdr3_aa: CASSPIDGPQHF; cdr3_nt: TGTGCCAGCAGCCCCATTGATGGGCCCCAGCATTTT
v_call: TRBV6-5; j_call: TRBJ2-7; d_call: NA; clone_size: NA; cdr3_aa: CASSYSGVRGEDEQYF; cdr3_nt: TGTGCCAGCAGTTACTCGGGGGTTCGAGGAGAGGACGAGCAGTACTTC